The sequence of this T cell receptor beta chain was determined in a study of T-cell memory formation after mild COVID-19. Background on the study: Clusters were largely donor specific.

This clonotype was seen a handful of times. Each CDR3 protein gets one entry after TCRdb re-called the 5' RACE reads with MiXCR. The sample has roughly 400,000 distinct CDR3 sequences, roughly 18% seen once. The CDR3 sequence is 11 residues long. V was trimmed by 11 bases and J by 3 bases, leaving 11 bases between them. Sequencing was done on a sample of PBMCs or a T cell subset sorted from them (not recorded which). The V and J genes are TRBV23-1 and TRBJ2-7; the D is unclear. TRBV23-1 is annotated as an ORF whose role is uncertain. The clonotype originates from a man aged 18 to 30 who had mild COVID-19 (a few samples of this study predate the infection). Cell type and time point are not known. This chain's CDR3 is CAGRRVYEQYV. CDR3 in DNA: TGCGCCGGACGTCGAGTCTACGAGCAGTACGTC.